This T cell receptor beta chain originates from a study of T-cell reconstitution after alpha-beta-depleted transplantation in children. Study results and caveats: TCRbeta diversity was high at day 60 in some patients (a result of surviving recipient T cells and thymic progenitors). Several hundred expanded graft clones reportedly gave rise to the alpha-beta T cells present about two months after transplant. At one year after transplant, newly produced T cells mostly accounted for T-cell counts and diversity.

Preparation of the TCRbeta library involved a method that used unique molecular identifiers. MiXCR, applied by TCRdb to the PCR reads, yields one record per CDR3 protein. This table has about 830,000 distinct CDR3 sequences, about 15% appearing once. This clonotype was detected a few times. Its target is unknown. Germline V gene lookup returns CDR1 MDHEN and CDR2 SYDVKM. Trimming took 6 bases from V and 4 from J; bases not matched to a gene: 8. CDR3 size: 15 residues. The specimen comprised PBMCs, mostly from graft donor cells, sampled 360 days after TCRalphabeta/CD19-depleted stem cell transplant. This chain connects TRBV28 to TRBJ1-3; 8 nucleotides line up with TRBD1. This sequence originates from a male patient under 18 who had a stem cell transplant for acute lymphoblastic leukemia, so the T cells may come from the graft donor. DNA for the CDR3: TGTGCCAGCAGCCCTCAGGGGGCGCGAGGAAACACCATATATTTT. Its translation: CASSPQGARGNTIYF.